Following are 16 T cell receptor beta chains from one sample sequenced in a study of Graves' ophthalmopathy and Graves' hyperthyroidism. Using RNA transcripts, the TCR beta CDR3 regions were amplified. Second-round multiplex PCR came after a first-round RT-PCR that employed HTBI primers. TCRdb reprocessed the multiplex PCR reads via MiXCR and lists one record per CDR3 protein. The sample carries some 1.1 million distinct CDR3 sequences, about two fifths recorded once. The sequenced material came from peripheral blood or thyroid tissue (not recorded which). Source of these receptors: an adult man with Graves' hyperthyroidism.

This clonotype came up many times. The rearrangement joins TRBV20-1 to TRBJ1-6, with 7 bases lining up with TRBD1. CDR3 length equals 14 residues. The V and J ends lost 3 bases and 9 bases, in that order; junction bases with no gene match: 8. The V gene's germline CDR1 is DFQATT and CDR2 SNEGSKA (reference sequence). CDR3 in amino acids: CSARAASGGSPLHF. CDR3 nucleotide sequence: TGCAGTGCTAGGGCCGCCTCAGGGGGTTCACCCCTCCACTTT.

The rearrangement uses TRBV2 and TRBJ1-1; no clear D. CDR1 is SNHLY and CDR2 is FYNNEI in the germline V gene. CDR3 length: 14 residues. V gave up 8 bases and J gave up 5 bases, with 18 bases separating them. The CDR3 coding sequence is TGTGCCAGCCGCCGGGAAGGGCTCGAGACTGAAGCTTTCTTT. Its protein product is CASRREGLETEAFF. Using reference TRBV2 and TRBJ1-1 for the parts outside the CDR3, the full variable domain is EPEVTQTPSHQVTQMGQEVILRCVPISNHLYFYWYRQILGQKVEFLVSFYNNEISEKSEIFDDQFSVERPDGSNFTLKIRSTKLEDSAMYFCASRREGLETEAFFGQGTRLTVV.

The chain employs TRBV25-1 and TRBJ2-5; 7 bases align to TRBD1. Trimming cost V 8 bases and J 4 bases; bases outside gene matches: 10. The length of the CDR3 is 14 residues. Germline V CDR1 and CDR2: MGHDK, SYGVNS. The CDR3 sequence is CASGQGEGAETQYF. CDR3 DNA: TGTGCCAGCGGCCAGGGGGAAGGGGCAGAGACCCAGTACTTC.

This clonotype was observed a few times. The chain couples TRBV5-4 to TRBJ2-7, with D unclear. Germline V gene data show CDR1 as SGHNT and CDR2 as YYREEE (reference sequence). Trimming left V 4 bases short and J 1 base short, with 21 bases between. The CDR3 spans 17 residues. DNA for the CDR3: TGTGCCAGCAGCGCAGGCCCGGGTTTTGCCTCATCCTACGAGCAGTACTTC. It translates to CASSAGPGFASSYEQYF.

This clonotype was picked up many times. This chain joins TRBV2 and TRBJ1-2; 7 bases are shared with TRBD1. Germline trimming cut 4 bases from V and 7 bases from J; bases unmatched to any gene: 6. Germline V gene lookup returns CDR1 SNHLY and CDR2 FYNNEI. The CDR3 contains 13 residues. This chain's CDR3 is CASSGQGVFGYTF. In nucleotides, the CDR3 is TGTGCCAGCAGTGGTCAGGGGGTTTTTGGCTACACCTTC.

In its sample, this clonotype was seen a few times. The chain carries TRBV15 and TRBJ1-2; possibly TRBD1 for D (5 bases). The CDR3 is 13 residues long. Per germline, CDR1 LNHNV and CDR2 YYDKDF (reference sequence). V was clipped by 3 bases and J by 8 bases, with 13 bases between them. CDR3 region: CATSSFPGFGYTF. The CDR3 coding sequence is TGTGCCACCAGCAGTTTTCCAGGGTTCGGCTACACCTTC.

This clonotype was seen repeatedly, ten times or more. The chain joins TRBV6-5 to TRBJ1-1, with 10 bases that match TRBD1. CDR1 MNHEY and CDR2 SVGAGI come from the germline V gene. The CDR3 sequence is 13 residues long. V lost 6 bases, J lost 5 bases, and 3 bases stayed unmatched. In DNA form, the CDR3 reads TGTGCCAGCAGGGACAGGGGGGGGACTGAAGCTTTCTTT. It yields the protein CASRDRGGTEAFF.

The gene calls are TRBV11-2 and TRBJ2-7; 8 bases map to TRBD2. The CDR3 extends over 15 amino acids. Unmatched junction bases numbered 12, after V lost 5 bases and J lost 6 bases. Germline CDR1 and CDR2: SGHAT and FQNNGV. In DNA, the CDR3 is TGTGCCAGCAGCCCACCGGGCGGGGGGCGGTCCGAGCAGTACTTC. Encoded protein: CASSPPGGGRSEQYF.

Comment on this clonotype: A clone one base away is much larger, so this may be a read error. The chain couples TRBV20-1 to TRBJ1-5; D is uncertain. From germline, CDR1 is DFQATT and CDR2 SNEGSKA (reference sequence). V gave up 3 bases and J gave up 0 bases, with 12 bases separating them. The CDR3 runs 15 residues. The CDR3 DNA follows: TGCAGTGCTAGTGTGACACTTTATAGCAATCAGCCCCAGCATTTT. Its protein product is CSASVTLYSNQPQHF.

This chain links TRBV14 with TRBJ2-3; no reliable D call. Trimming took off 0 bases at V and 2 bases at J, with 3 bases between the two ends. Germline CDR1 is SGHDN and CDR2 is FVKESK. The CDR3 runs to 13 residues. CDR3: CASSQEVTDTQYF. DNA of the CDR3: TGTGCCAGCAGCCAAGAGGTCACAGATACGCAGTATTTT.

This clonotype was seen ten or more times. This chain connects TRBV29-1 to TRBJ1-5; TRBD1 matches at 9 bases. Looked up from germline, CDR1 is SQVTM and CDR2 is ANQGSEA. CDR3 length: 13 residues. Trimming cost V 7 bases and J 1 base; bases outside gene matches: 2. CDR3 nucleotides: TGCAGCGCCGGACAGGGGAGCAATCAGCCCCAGCATTTT. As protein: CSAGQGSNQPQHF.

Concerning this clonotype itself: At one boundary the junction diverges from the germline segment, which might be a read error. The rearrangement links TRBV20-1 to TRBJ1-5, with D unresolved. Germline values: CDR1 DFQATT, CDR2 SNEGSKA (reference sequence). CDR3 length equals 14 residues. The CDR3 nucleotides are TGCAGTGCTCCCCGGGGAAAGGGCAATCAGCCCCGGCATTTT. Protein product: CSAPRGKGNQPRHF.

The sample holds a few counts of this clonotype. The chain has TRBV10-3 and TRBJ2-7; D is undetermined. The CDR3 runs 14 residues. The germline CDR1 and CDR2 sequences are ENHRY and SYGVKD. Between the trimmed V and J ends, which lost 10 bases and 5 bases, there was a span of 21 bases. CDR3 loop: CASRKALRGNEQYF. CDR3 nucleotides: TGTGCCAGCCGCAAGGCCCTTCGTGGGAACGAGCAGTACTTC.

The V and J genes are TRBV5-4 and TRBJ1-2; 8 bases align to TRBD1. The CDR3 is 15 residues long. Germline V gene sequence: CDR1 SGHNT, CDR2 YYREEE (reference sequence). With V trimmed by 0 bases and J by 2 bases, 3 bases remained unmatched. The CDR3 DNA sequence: TGTGCCAGCAGCTTGGGGACAGGGACAAACTATGGCTACACCTTC. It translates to CASSLGTGTNYGYTF.

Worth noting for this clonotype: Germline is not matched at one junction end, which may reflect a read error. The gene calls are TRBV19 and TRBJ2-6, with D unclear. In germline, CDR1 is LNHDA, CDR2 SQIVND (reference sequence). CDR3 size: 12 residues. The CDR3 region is CASSLGRSTEAF. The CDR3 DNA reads TGTGCCAGTAGTCTCGGACGAAGTACTGAAGCTTTC. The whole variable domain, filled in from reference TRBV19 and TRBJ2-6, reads DGGITQSPKYLFRKEGQNVTLSCEQNLNHDAMYWYRQDPGQGLRLIYYSQIVNDFQKGDIAEGYSVSREKKESFPLTVTSAQKNPTAFYLCASSLGRSTEAFGAGSRLTVL.

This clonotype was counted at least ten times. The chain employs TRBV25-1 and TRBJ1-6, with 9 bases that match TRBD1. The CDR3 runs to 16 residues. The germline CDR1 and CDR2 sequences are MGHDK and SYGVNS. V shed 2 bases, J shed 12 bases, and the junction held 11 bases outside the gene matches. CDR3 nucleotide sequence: TGTGCCAGCAGTGAACCCTCCGGGACAGGGAATGTACCCCTCCACTTT. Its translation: CASSEPSGTGNVPLHF.